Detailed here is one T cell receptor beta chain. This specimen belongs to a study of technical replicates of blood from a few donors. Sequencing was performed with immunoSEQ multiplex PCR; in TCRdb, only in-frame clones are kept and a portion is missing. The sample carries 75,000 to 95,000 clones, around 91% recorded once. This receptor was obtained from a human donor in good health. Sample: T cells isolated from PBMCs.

In DNA form, the CDR3 reads TGTGCCAGCAGCTACCCTAGCGGGACTACCTACGAGCAGTACTTC. Its translation is CASSYPSGTTYEQYF. V gene TRBV7-2 combines with J gene TRBJ2-7; TRBD2 agrees at 9 bases. The CDR3 extends over 15 amino acids. In germline, CDR1 is SGHTA, CDR2 FQGNSA. J was trimmed by 2 bases and V by 4 bases; bases with no gene match: 6. Full variable domain (rest looked up from reference TRBV7-2 and TRBJ2-7): GAGVSQSPSNKVTEKGKDVELRCDPISGHTALYWYRQSLGQGLEFLIYFQGNSAPDKSGLPSDRFSAERTGGSVSTLTIQRTQQEDSAVYLCASSYPSGTTYEQYFGPGTRLTVT.